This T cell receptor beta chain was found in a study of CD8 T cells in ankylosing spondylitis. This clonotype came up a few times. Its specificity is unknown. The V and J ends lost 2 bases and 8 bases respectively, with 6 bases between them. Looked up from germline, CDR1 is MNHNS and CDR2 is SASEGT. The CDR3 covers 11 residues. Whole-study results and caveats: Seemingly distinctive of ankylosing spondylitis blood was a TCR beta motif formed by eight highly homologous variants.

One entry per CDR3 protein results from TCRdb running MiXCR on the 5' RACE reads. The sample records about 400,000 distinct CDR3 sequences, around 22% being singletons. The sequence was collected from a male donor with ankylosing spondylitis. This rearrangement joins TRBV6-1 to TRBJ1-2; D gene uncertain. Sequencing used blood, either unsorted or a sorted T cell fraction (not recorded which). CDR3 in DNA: TGTGCCAGCAGTGAAACGCGCGGCTACACCTTC. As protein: CASSETRGYTF.